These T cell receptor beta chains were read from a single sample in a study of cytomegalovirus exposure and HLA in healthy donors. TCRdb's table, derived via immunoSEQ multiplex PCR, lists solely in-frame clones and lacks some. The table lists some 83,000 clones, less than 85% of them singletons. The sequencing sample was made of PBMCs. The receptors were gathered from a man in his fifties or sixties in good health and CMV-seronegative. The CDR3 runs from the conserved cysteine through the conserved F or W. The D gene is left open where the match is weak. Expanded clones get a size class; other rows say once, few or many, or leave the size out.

cdr3_nt: TGTGCCAGCAGTGAAGGGGGACAGGGGCTTTCACCCCTCCACTTT
cdr3_aa: CASSEGGQGLSPLHF
v_call: TRBV6-1
clone_size: NA
d_call: TRBD1
j_call: TRBJ1-6

cdr3_nt: TGTGCCAGCAGCTTGGGGGGGTCGACAGGGTCTGAAGCTTTCTTT
cdr3_aa: CASSLGGSTGSEAFF
v_call: TRBV5-6
clone_size: few
d_call: TRBD1
j_call: TRBJ1-1

cdr3_nt: TGTGCCAGCAGCCTCAACGACAGGATCCACACCTTC
cdr3_aa: CASSLNDRIHTF
v_call: TRBV5-4
clone_size: NA
d_call: NA
j_call: TRBJ1-2

cdr3_nt: TGTGCCAGCAGCTTAAGTCCCTCGGCGGGAGGCTACACCTTC
cdr3_aa: CASSLSPSAGGYTF
v_call: TRBV7-3
clone_size: NA
d_call: NA
j_call: TRBJ1-2

cdr3_nt: TGCGCCAGCAGCTTGGTTGCTAGCGGCACAGATACGCAGTATTTT
cdr3_aa: CASSLVASGTDTQYF
v_call: TRBV5-1
clone_size: few
d_call: NA
j_call: TRBJ2-3

cdr3_nt: TGTGCCAGCACCATCAGACAGGGGGCACGCAATGAGCAGTTCTTC
cdr3_aa: CASTIRQGARNEQFF
v_call: TRBV6-5
clone_size: NA
d_call: TRBD1
j_call: TRBJ2-1

cdr3_nt: TGTGCCAGCAGCGTAGCTGGGGACTGGACAGATACGCAGTATTTT
cdr3_aa: CASSVAGDWTDTQYF
v_call: TRBV9
clone_size: NA
d_call: NA
j_call: TRBJ2-3

cdr3_nt: TGCGCCAGCAGCCCCAGGACAGGGGGCCGGGAATATGGCTACACCTTC
cdr3_aa: CASSPRTGGREYGYTF
v_call: TRBV5-1
clone_size: NA
d_call: TRBD1
j_call: TRBJ1-2

cdr3_nt: TGTGCCAGTAGTATAGCGGGGGTCAATGAGCAGTTCTTC
cdr3_aa: CASSIAGVNEQFF
v_call: TRBV19
clone_size: NA
d_call: NA
j_call: TRBJ2-1

cdr3_nt: TGTGCCAGCAGCCTAACAGGGGGCGCGGATGGCTACACCTTC
cdr3_aa: CASSLTGGADGYTF
v_call: TRBV6-5
clone_size: many
d_call: TRBD1
j_call: TRBJ1-2

cdr3_nt: TGTGCCAGCAGCTTGAACAGGGTAACCGAAGCTTTCTTT
cdr3_aa: CASSLNRVTEAFF
v_call: TRBV5-5
clone_size: NA
d_call: NA
j_call: TRBJ1-1

cdr3_nt: TGTGCCAGCAGCGCCATAGCGGGGGAGAAGACCCAGTACTTC
cdr3_aa: CASSAIAGEKTQYF
v_call: TRBV9
clone_size: NA
d_call: TRBD2
j_call: TRBJ2-5

cdr3_nt: TGTGCCAGCACCACAGGGGGCGCAGCCGGGGAGCTGTTTTTT
cdr3_aa: CASTTGGAAGELFF
v_call: TRBV6-1
clone_size: once
d_call: TRBD1
j_call: TRBJ2-2

cdr3_nt: TGTGCCAGTAGTGTGAGTCGGAGGTACGAGCAGTACTTC
cdr3_aa: CASSVSRRYEQYF
v_call: TRBV19
clone_size: NA
d_call: NA
j_call: TRBJ2-7

cdr3_nt: TGTGCCTGGACCGACAGCGCCTGGACTGAAGCTTTCTTT
cdr3_aa: CAWTDSAWTEAFF
v_call: TRBV30
clone_size: NA
d_call: NA
j_call: TRBJ1-1

cdr3_nt: TGTGCCAGCAGTGACGGGGGGCGCGGTACCTACGAGCAGTACTTC
cdr3_aa: CASSDGGRGTYEQYF
v_call: TRBV2
clone_size: NA
d_call: NA
j_call: TRBJ2-7

cdr3_nt: TGTGCCAGTAGTATAGGCGGAAGCGAAATAGATACGCAGTATTTT
cdr3_aa: CASSIGGSEIDTQYF
v_call: TRBV19
clone_size: NA
d_call: NA
j_call: TRBJ2-3

cdr3_nt: TGTGCCAGCAGCTGGACTAGCGGGGGGTCCTTTGAGACCCAGTACTTC
cdr3_aa: CASSWTSGGSFETQYF
v_call: TRBV11-2
clone_size: NA
d_call: TRBD2
j_call: TRBJ2-5

cdr3_nt: TGTGCCAGCCACAGGGTGCCTAACTATGGCTACACCTTC
cdr3_aa: CASHRVPNYGYTF
v_call: TRBV6-1
clone_size: NA
d_call: NA
j_call: TRBJ1-2

cdr3_nt: TGTGCCAGCAGCCAATCAGGGGCAAGCTATGGCTACACCTTC
cdr3_aa: CASSQSGASYGYTF
v_call: TRBV4-2
clone_size: NA
d_call: NA
j_call: TRBJ1-2

cdr3_nt: TGTGCCATCAGTGGGGCAGGGGGTGGGCTTTGGAACACTGAAGCTTTCTTT
cdr3_aa: CAISGAGGGLWNTEAFF
v_call: TRBV10-3
clone_size: NA
d_call: TRBD1
j_call: TRBJ1-1

cdr3_nt: TGTGCCAGCAGTTTCCGGGACAGGGGAAACACCATATATTTT
cdr3_aa: CASSFRDRGNTIYF
v_call: TRBV6-1
clone_size: NA
d_call: TRBD1
j_call: TRBJ1-3

cdr3_nt: TGCGCCAGCAGTTTCCTTTTTACGGGATTCTCTCAAGGGGGTAATTATTCACCCCTCCACTTT
cdr3_aa: CASSFLFTGFSQGGNYSPLHF
v_call: TRBV5-1
clone_size: NA
d_call: NA
j_call: TRBJ1-6

cdr3_nt: TGTGCTAGTGGTTTGGGACGACTGGATTCCGGGGAGCTGTTTTTT
cdr3_aa: CASGLGRLDSGELFF
v_call: TRBV12-5
clone_size: NA
d_call: NA
j_call: TRBJ2-2

cdr3_nt: TGTGCCTGGAGTCTTCGATGGGGGGGAGGGGGTCAGCCCCAGCATTTT
cdr3_aa: CAWSLRWGGGGQPQHF
v_call: TRBV30
clone_size: NA
d_call: NA
j_call: TRBJ1-5

cdr3_nt: TGTGCCAGTAGCCCCTCCGGGTCAAAAGATTCGTTTACGCAGTATTTT
cdr3_aa: CASSPSGSKDSFTQYF
v_call: TRBV19
clone_size: few
d_call: NA
j_call: TRBJ2-3

cdr3_nt: TGTGCCAGCGAGGACGGGAAGGAGCTGTTTTTT
cdr3_aa: CASEDGKELFF
v_call: TRBV7-3
clone_size: NA
d_call: NA
j_call: TRBJ2-2

cdr3_nt: TGTGCCAGCAGCTTAGCGGGGGGGACTAGCGGGTCGGTGGCCCAGTACTTC
cdr3_aa: CASSLAGGTSGSVAQYF
v_call: TRBV11-2
clone_size: NA
d_call: TRBD2
j_call: TRBJ2-5